These 29 T cell receptor beta chains came from one sample sequenced in a study of blood T cell repertoires in COVID-19. Here immunoSEQ multiplex PCR was the method, and the copy in TCRdb shows in-frame clones only, minus some. The top ten clones hold around 5.1% of a sample with about 260,000 clones, around 90% of them seen once. Sequencing was performed on peripheral blood. All receptors come from a woman aged 60-75 years with COVID-19, enrolled during active disease.

This chain uses TRBV4-2 with TRBJ1-1; weak D call: TRBD1 (6 bases). Germline CDR1 is LGHNA and CDR2 is YNFKEQ. Trimming stripped 3 bases from V and 5 bases from J, with 13 bases between. CDR3 length: 14 residues. CDR3 protein: CASSHNRVGTEAFF. CDR3 coding DNA: TGTGCCAGCAGCCACAACAGGGTGGGGACTGAAGCTTTCTTT.

This clone came up once. CDR3: CASRGPGLATGELFF. CDR3 nucleotides: TGTGCCAGCAGGGGCCCGGGACTAGCGACCGGGGAGCTGTTTTTT. The chain recombines TRBV27 with TRBJ2-2, with 10 bases that match TRBD2. Per germline, CDR1 MNHEY and CDR2 SMNVEV (reference sequence). The CDR3 runs 15 residues. The trim removed 6 bases at V and 5 bases at J, leaving 6 bases unmatched.

The V call is TRBV5-1, the J call TRBJ2-2, with 13 bases identical to TRBD2. The CDR3 contains 17 residues. The V and J ends lost 0 bases and 5 bases, in that order; junction bases with no gene match: 4. In germline, CDR1 is SGHRS, CDR2 YFSETQ. The CDR3 DNA is TGCGCCAGCAGCTTGGGGACTAGCGGGAGCGAGACCGGGGAGCTGTTTTTT. As protein: CASSLGTSGSETGELFF.

This clone appeared a single time. The chain has TRBV19 and TRBJ1-4; D is undetermined. Germline CDR1 LNHDA, CDR2 SQIVND (reference sequence). The CDR3 has 15 residues. The V and J ends lost 5 bases and 5 bases respectively, with 15 bases between them. In DNA form, the CDR3 reads TGTGCCAGTAGTCCGCCCAGGCAAGGAAATGAAAAACTGTTTTTT. Translation gives CASSPPRQGNEKLFF.

This clone was seen a few times. V usage is TRBV5-1 and J usage is TRBJ1-4, with TRBD1 matching 9 bases. Germline-derived CDR1 and CDR2 are SGHRS and YFSETQ. Germline trimming cut 4 bases from V and 7 bases from J; bases unmatched to any gene: 8. This CDR3 comprises 15 residues. CDR3 region: CASSPSTGGGEKLFF. In DNA, the CDR3 is TGCGCCAGCAGCCCCTCGACAGGGGGTGGTGAAAAACTGTTTTTT.

In DNA, the CDR3 is TGTGCCAGCAGCTTGGGGGGGGACAGGGTATACGAGCAGTACTTC. It encodes CASSLGGDRVYEQYF. V is TRBV7-8 and J is TRBJ2-7, with 9 bases lining up with TRBD1. The CDR3 is 15 amino acids. Germline V gene lookup returns CDR1 SGHVS and CDR2 FQNEAQ. J lost 4 bases, V lost 3 bases, and 7 bases had no gene match.

The chain recombines TRBV3-1 (or the pseudogene TRBV3-2) with TRBJ1-4; TRBD1 matches 8 bases. Per the germline V gene, CDR1 is LGHDT and CDR2 is YNNKEL (reference sequence). This CDR3 is built from 13 residues. V lost 8 bases to trimming and J lost 6 bases; unmatched junction nucleotides: 5. This CDR3 reads CASARTGYEKLFF. The CDR3 nucleotides read TGTGCCAGCGCTCGGACAGGGTATGAAAAACTGTTTTTT.

The chain combines TRBV6-5 with TRBJ1-2, with 7 bases matching TRBD1. J gave up 2 bases and V 6 bases, and 6 bases lay outside the gene matches. CDR1 MNHEY and CDR2 SVGAGI come from the germline V gene. CDR3 length equals 14 residues. The CDR3 reads CASRETGSNYGYTF. The CDR3 DNA reads as TGTGCCAGCAGGGAGACAGGGTCAAACTATGGCTACACCTTC.

V and J are TRBV28 and TRBJ1-4; D call uncertain. Germline CDR1 and CDR2: MDHEN and SYDVKM. Trimming pared 7 bases from V and 4 bases from J, leaving 16 bases between. This CDR3 has 15 residues. The CDR3 sequence: CASTEWGGINEKLFF. Here the CDR3 DNA reads TGTGCCAGCACCGAATGGGGAGGGATTAATGAAAAACTGTTTTTT.

The rearrangement joins TRBV28 to TRBJ1-5, with D possibly matching TRBD1 (5 bases). Germline V gives CDR1 MDHEN, CDR2 SYDVKM. CDR3 length: 14 residues. V shed 5 bases and J shed 6 bases, with 14 bases lying between them. The CDR3 spells CASSRGGFTQPQHF. CDR3 nucleotides: TGTGCCAGCAGTCGGGGGGGTTTTACTCAGCCCCAGCATTTT.

This clone has only a few counts. The chain is built from TRBV7-8 and TRBJ2-2, with 13 bases identical to TRBD2. Germline trimming cut 8 bases from V and 4 bases from J; bases unmatched to any gene: 16. This CDR3 has 19 residues. Germline-derived CDR1 and CDR2 are SGHVS and FQNEAQ. The CDR3: CASPKGFGLAGVATGELFF. As DNA, the CDR3 is TGTGCCAGCCCAAAAGGGTTCGGACTAGCGGGAGTGGCCACCGGGGAGCTGTTTTTT. The full variable domain, in which reference TRBV7-8 and TRBJ2-2 provide the parts outside the CDR3, is GAGVSQSPRYKVAKRGQDVALRCDPISGHVSLFWYQQALGQGPEFLTYFQNEAQLDKSGLPSDRFFAERPEGSVSTLKIQRTQQEDSAVYLCASPKGFGLAGVATGELFFGEGSRLTVL.

In this sample, this clone turned up once. The rearrangement links TRBV9 to TRBJ2-5; TRBD1 matches at 7 bases. Trimming at V came to 2 bases and at J to 3 bases, leaving 4 bases not matched to a gene. Looked up from germline, CDR1 is SGDLS and CDR2 is YYNGEE. The CDR3 spans 14 residues. For the CDR3, the DNA is TGTGCCAGCAGCGTCGGACAGGCAGAAGAGACCCAGTACTTC. Its protein product is CASSVGQAEETQYF.

The chain couples TRBV5-6 to TRBJ2-5, with unresolved D. Trimming cost V 0 bases and J 0 bases, with 6 bases left between them. Germline V gene data show CDR1 as SGHDT and CDR2 as YYEEEE. This CDR3 has 14 amino acids. In DNA, the CDR3 is TGTGCCAGCAGCTTGGACGCGTACCAAGAGACCCAGTACTTC. Residues: CASSLDAYQETQYF.

This rearrangement joins TRBV12-3 or TRBV12-4 to TRBJ2-7, with 7 bases lining up with TRBD1. This CDR3 is 13 amino acids long. Losses at the gene ends were 6 bases for V and 3 bases for J; bases not matched to a gene: 5. CDR3 bases: TGTGCCAGCAGGGGACAGACCCTCTACGAGCAGTACTTC. Translated: CASRGQTLYEQYF.

V and J are TRBV15 and TRBJ2-7, with a possible D match to TRBD2 (6 bases). The CDR3 has 12 residues. The germline V gene encodes CDR1 LNHNV and CDR2 YYDKDF (reference sequence). Trimming took off 5 bases at V and 2 bases at J, with 7 bases between the two ends. The CDR3 loop reads CATSAGTYEQYF. As DNA, the CDR3 is TGTGCCACCAGCGCGGGGACCTACGAGCAGTACTTC.

The rearrangement joins TRBV28 to TRBJ2-7; 12 nucleotides line up with TRBD1. CDR3 size: 15 residues. J was trimmed by 6 bases and V by 1 base; bases with no gene match: 4. Germline V gene lookup returns CDR1 MDHEN and CDR2 SYDVKM. The CDR3 protein is CASSLLGQGAIEQYF. CDR3 nucleotides: TGTGCCAGCAGTTTATTGGGACAGGGGGCAATCGAGCAGTACTTC. Filled out from reference TRBV28 and TRBJ2-7, the complete variable domain reads DVKVTQSSRYLVKRTGEKVFLECVQDMDHENMFWYRQDPGLGLRLIYFSYDVKMKEKGDIPEGYSVSREKKERFSLILESASTNQTSMYLCASSLLGQGAIEQYFGPGTRLTVT.

The rearrangement joins TRBV6-5 to TRBJ1-2; maybe TRBD1 (6 bases). This CDR3 comprises 15 residues. Germline lookup yields CDR1 MNHEY and CDR2 SVGAGI. V gave up 6 bases and J gave up 5 bases, with 19 bases separating them. CDR3 region: CASRTGTRNLYGYTF. DNA of the CDR3: TGTGCCAGCAGGACCGGGACAAGGAACCTATATGGCTACACCTTC.

The CDR3, as DNA: TGTGCCAGCTCACCAGGGACAGGGAGTGAAAAACTGTTTTTT. This codes for CASSPGTGSEKLFF. This chain uses TRBV18 with TRBJ1-4, with 9 bases matching TRBD1. V dropped 2 bases and J dropped 7; count of bases not matched to a gene: 2. This CDR3 contains 14 residues. Germline V gene data show CDR1 as KGHSH and CDR2 as LQKENI. The full variable domain, its missing parts supplied by reference TRBV18 and TRBJ1-4, is NAGVMQNPRHLVRRRGQEARLRCSPMKGHSHVYWYRQLPEEGLKFMVYLQKENIIDESGMPKERFSAEFPKEGPSILRIQQVVRGDSAAYFCASSPGTGSEKLFFGSGTQLSVL.

This chain uses TRBV12-5 with TRBJ2-1; 9 nucleotides align to TRBD2. Trimming cost V 6 bases and J 8 bases; bases outside gene matches: 11. Per the germline V gene, CDR1 is LGHNT and CDR2 is FRNRAP. The CDR3 consists of 15 residues. In DNA, the CDR3 is TGTGCTAGTGGGGAATCCGGGACTAGCCGTCATGAGCAGTTCTTC. Amino acids: CASGESGTSRHEQFF.

The genes are TRBV5-4 and TRBJ1-4, with D uncertain. CDR1 SGHNT and CDR2 YYREEE come from the germline V gene (reference sequence). There are 17 residues in the CDR3. V was cut by 0 bases and J by 7 bases, with 19 bases left in between. The CDR3 region is CASSLGGQKGLFEKLFF. In DNA form, the CDR3 reads TGTGCCAGCAGCTTGGGAGGGCAGAAAGGGCTTTTTGAAAAACTGTTTTTT. The entire variable domain, with the rest obtained from reference TRBV5-4 and TRBJ1-4, is as follows: ETGVTQSPTHLIKTRGQQVTLRCSSQSGHNTVSWYQQALGQGPQFIFQYYREEENGRGNFPPRFSGLQFPNYSSELNVNALELDDSALYLCASSLGGQKGLFEKLFFGSGTQLSVL.

This sequence joins TRBV6-5 and TRBJ1-1; D is ambiguous. CDR1 is MNHEY and CDR2 is SVGAGI in the germline V gene. V was pared by 2 bases and J by 4 bases, with 17 bases between. The CDR3 spans 16 residues. This chain's CDR3 is CASSYPCEVWITEAFF. The CDR3 nucleotides read TGTGCCAGCAGTTACCCCTGCGAGGTTTGGATCACTGAAGCTTTCTTT.

The chain links TRBV7-2 to TRBJ1-5; the D gene is possibly TRBD1 (6 bases). The CDR3 runs 16 residues. Trimming took 1 base from V and 2 from J, leaving 12 bases between them. Germline-derived CDR1 and CDR2 are SGHTA and FQGNSA. The CDR3 DNA is TGTGCCAGCAGCTTAGGGGTCAGGGGTGGCAATCAGCCCCAGCATTTT. Amino acid sequence: CASSLGVRGGNQPQHF.

The chain is built from TRBV20-1 and TRBJ1-1; no firm D call. Germline V gives CDR1 DFQATT, CDR2 SNEGSKA (reference sequence). The CDR3 sequence is 11 residues long. V lost 3 bases, J lost 10 bases, and 12 bases lay in between. In DNA form, the CDR3 reads TGCAGTGCTAGGGTACAGCTGGGAGCTTTCTTT. This encodes CSARVQLGAFF.

This clone has just a few counts. The chain couples TRBV29-1 to TRBJ1-5; D is ambiguous. CDR3 length: 13 residues. V lost 6 bases, J lost 2 bases, and 11 bases lay in between. Germline CDR1 is SQVTM and CDR2 is ANQGSEA. Written as DNA, the CDR3 is TGCAGCGTGGGAGACAACCGCAATCAGCCCCAGCATTTT. Translated: CSVGDNRNQPQHF. Supplemented by reference TRBV29-1 and TRBJ1-5, the full variable domain reads SAVISQKPSRDICQRGTSLTIQCQVDSQVTMMFWYRQQPGQSLTLIATANQGSEATYESGFVIDKFPISRPNLTFSTLTVSNMSPEDSSIYLCSVGDNRNQPQHFGDGTRLSIL.

J is TRBJ2-7 and V is TRBV28; tentative D call: TRBD2 (6 bases). Germline V gene data show CDR1 as MDHEN and CDR2 as SYDVKM. The CDR3 is 13 amino acids. Between the trimmed V and J ends, which lost 8 bases and 5 bases, there was a span of 16 bases. DNA of the CDR3: TGTGCCAGCGGGGGGTCCAGTTTCGACGAGCAGTACTTC. Translated, it gives CASGGSSFDEQYF.

The CDR3 nucleotides read TGTGCCAGCAGCGGGGGGACTGGGAACACAGATACGCAGTATTTT. It yields the protein CASSGGTGNTDTQYF. The J gene is TRBJ2-3, the V gene TRBV7-3; D may be TRBD2 (6 bases). The CDR3 is 15 amino acids. The germline V gene has CDR1 SGHTA and CDR2 FQGTGA. V lost 5 bases and J lost 2, with 14 bases in between.

Concerning this clone: The junction shows a germline mismatch at one end, possibly a read error. The V call is TRBV12-3 or TRBV12-4, the J call TRBJ1-4; D is ambiguous. The CDR3 length is 12 residues. The CDR3 here is CASSLGLGSFPF. CDR3 bases: TGTGCCAGCAGTTTAGGTCTCGGGAGTTTCCCTTTT.

The chain has TRBV5-1 and TRBJ2-5; 7 bases align to TRBD1. V lost 4 bases, J lost 1 base, and 4 bases stayed unmatched. Germline assignment: CDR1 SGHRS and CDR2 YFSETQ. This CDR3 has 14 residues. Written as DNA, the CDR3 is TGCGCCAGCAGCAGAGACAGGGCCCAAGAGACCCAGTACTTC. Encoded protein: CASSRDRAQETQYF.

This chain uses TRBV9 with TRBJ1-3, with D unresolved. V was pared by 3 bases and J by 0 bases, with 4 bases between. The CDR3 extends over 13 amino acids. Germline V gene lookup returns CDR1 SGDLS and CDR2 YYNGEE. The chain's CDR3 is CASSAVSGNTIYF. The CDR3 nucleotides read TGTGCCAGCAGCGCTGTCTCTGGAAACACCATATATTTT.